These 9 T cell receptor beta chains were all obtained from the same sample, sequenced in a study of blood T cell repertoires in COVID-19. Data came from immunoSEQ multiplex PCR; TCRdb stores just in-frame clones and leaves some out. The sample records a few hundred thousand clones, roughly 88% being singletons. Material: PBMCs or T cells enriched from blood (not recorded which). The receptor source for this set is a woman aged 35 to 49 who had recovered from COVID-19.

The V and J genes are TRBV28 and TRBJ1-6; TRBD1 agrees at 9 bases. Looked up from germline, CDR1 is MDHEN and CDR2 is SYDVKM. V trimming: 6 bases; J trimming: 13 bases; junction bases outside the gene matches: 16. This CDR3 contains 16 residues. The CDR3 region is CASSRTPGTGKAPLHF. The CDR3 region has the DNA TGTGCCAGCAGCCGAACGCCCGGGACAGGGAAGGCCCCCCTCCACTTT. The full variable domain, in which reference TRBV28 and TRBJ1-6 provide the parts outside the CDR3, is DVKVTQSSRYLVKRTGEKVFLECVQDMDHENMFWYRQDPGLGLRLIYFSYDVKMKEKGDIPEGYSVSREKKERFSLILESASTNQTSMYLCASSRTPGTGKAPLHFGNGTRLTVT.

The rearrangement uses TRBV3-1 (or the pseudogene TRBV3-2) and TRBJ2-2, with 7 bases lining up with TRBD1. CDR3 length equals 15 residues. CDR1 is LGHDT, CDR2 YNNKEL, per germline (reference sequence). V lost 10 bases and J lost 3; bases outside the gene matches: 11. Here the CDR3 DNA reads TGTGCCACTTCCCAGGGGGACAGTCACACCGGGGAGCTGTTTTTT. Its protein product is CATSQGDSHTGELFF.

The DNA for the CDR3 is TGTGCCAGCAGCGTCCCAACACTAGCGGGAGGTCCCCCCTCCGATACGCAGTATTTT. Protein: CASSVPTLAGGPPSDTQYF. The rearrangement joins TRBV21-1 to TRBJ2-3; the table names TRBD2, a call not compared with the DNA. TRBV21-1 is noted as a pseudogene. CDR3 length: 19 residues.

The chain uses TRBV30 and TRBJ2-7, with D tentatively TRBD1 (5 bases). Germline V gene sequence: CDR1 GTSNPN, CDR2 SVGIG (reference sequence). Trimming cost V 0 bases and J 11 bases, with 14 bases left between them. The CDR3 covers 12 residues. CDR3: CAWSVQARSKYF. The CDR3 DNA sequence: TGTGCCTGGAGTGTACAGGCGCGTTCTAAGTACTTC.

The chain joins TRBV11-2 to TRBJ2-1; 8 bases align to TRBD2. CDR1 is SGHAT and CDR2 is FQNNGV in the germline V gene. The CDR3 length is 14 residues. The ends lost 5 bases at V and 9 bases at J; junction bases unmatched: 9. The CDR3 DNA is TGTGCCAGCAGCCGCGACTACGCGGGAGGTGAGCAGTTCTTC. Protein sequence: CASSRDYAGGEQFF.

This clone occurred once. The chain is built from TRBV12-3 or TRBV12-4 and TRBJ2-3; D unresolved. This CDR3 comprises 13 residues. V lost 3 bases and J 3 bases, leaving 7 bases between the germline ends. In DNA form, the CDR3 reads TGTGCCAGCAGTTTTACGGGTACAGATACGCAGTATTTT. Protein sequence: CASSFTGTDTQYF.

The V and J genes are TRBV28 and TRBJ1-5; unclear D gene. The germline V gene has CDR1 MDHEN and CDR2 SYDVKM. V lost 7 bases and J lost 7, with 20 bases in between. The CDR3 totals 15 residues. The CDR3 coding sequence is TGTGCCAGCAATCCTTCCGGGTCCGGAGGGCAGCCCCAGCATTTT. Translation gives CASNPSGSGGQPQHF. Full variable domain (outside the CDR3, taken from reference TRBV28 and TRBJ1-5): DVKVTQSSRYLVKRTGEKVFLECVQDMDHENMFWYRQDPGLGLRLIYFSYDVKMKEKGDIPEGYSVSREKKERFSLILESASTNQTSMYLCASNPSGSGGQPQHFGDGTRLSIL.

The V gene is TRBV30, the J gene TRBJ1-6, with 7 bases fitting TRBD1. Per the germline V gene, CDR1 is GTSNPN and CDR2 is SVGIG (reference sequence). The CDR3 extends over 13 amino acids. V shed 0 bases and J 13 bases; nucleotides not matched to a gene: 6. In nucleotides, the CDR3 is TGTGCCTGGAGTGTACGTGAGGGACAGCCCCTCCACTTT. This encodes CAWSVREGQPLHF.

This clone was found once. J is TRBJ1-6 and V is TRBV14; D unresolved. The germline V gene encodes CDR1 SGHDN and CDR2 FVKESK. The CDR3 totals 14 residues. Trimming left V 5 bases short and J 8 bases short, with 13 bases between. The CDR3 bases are TGTGCCAGCAGCTTTAAGGACGGGGATTCACCCCTCCACTTT. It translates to CASSFKDGDSPLHF.